This entry lists 29 T cell receptor beta chains sequenced from one sample in a study of regulatory T cells in long-lasting Graves disease. Time point described: persistent/refractory GD, antithyroid drugs over 5 years with positive TRAb. TCR sequences were obtained from RNA taken from PBMCs. HTBI primers from iRepertoire and Arm-PCR of CDR3 regions yielded the TCR beta libraries. TCRdb passed the multiplex PCR reads through MiXCR, listing each CDR3 protein once. The sample contains more than 350,000 distinct CDR3 sequences, 21% of which appear only once. This sample comprised peripheral blood mononuclear cells (PBMCs), obtained when the disease was refractory, from a patient treated with antithyroid drugs. The receptors derive from a female donor with Graves disease.

There are many counts of this clonotype. This chain joins TRBV28 and TRBJ2-7; the D gene is possibly TRBD2 (5 bases). V was cut by 7 bases and J by 5 bases, with 9 bases left in between. CDR3 length: 11 amino acids. CDR1 and CDR2 (germline): MDHEN, SYDVKM. The CDR3 DNA sequence: TGTGCCAGCACCAGGCGGGACGAGCAGTACTTC. Translating it yields CASTRRDEQYF. The variable domain in full, completed from reference TRBV28 and TRBJ2-7, reads DVKVTQSSRYLVKRTGEKVFLECVQDMDHENMFWYRQDPGLGLRLIYFSYDVKMKEKGDIPEGYSVSREKKERFSLILESASTNQTSMYLCASTRRDEQYFGPGTRLTVT.

This clonotype was detected a few times. The J gene is TRBJ2-4, the V gene TRBV30; possible D gene TRBD1, 6 bases. Trimming stripped 3 bases from V and 8 bases from J, with 14 bases between. The CDR3 is 13 amino acids. Germline V gene data show CDR1 as GTSNPN and CDR2 as SVGIG (reference sequence). CDR3 sequence: CAWSRGSSDIQYF. The DNA for the CDR3 is TGTGCCTGGAGCAGGGGTAGTTCGGACATTCAGTACTTC.

This clonotype was counted between two and nine times. The chain employs TRBV7-9 and TRBJ2-7; TRBD1 aligns across 7 bases. Germline V lookup: CDR1 SEHNR, CDR2 FQNEAQ (reference sequence). The J segment lost 2 bases and the V segment lost 5 bases, leaving 12 bases of the junction unmatched. The CDR3 length is 16 residues. The CDR3 sequence: CASSGRGQVSAYEQYF. The CDR3 DNA reads as TGTGCCAGCAGCGGGCGCGGACAGGTCAGCGCCTACGAGCAGTACTTC. Full variable domain (outside the CDR3, taken from reference TRBV7-9 and TRBJ2-7): DTGVSQNPRHKITKRGQNVTFRCDPISEHNRLYWYRQTLGQGPEFLTYFQNEAQLEKSRLLSDRFSAERPKGSFSTLEIQRTEQGDSAMYLCASSGRGQVSAYEQYFGPGTRLTVT.

The chain links TRBV3-1 to TRBJ1-1, with D perhaps matching TRBD1 (5 bases). V lost 1 base to trimming and J lost 4 bases, with 13 bases between them. This CDR3 is built from 15 residues. The germline CDR1 and CDR2 sequences are LGHDT and YNNKEL (reference sequence). This chain's CDR3 is CASSQVGRESTEAFF. CDR3 coding DNA: TGTGCCAGCAGCCAAGTTGGCAGGGAAAGCACTGAAGCTTTCTTT.

As concerns this clonotype: One base separates it from a far larger clone, so it is likely a read error. The V call is TRBV6-4, the J call TRBJ2-7; tentatively, D is TRBD2 (6 bases). CDR3 size: 16 residues. The germline V gene encodes CDR1 MRHNA and CDR2 SNTAGT. Between the trimmed V and J ends, which lost 5 bases and 1 base, there was a span of 18 bases. As DNA, the CDR3 is TGTGCCAGCAGTCACGACTGGGACTCACGTTCCTACGAGCAGTACTTC. It yields the protein CASSHDWDSRSYEQYF.

This clonotype appeared many times. This chain uses TRBV29-1 with TRBJ1-1, with unresolved D. Germline assignment: CDR1 SQVTM and CDR2 ANQGSEA. Trimming pared 4 bases from V and 2 bases from J, leaving 11 bases between. The length of the CDR3 is 13 residues. DNA for the CDR3: TGCAGCGTTGTTAGGTGGAGTAACACTGAAGCTTTCTTT. Its protein product is CSVVRWSNTEAFF.

This clonotype was picked up many times. V is TRBV11-2 and J is TRBJ2-7; possibly TRBD2 for D (7 bases). Germline CDR1 reads SGHAT; CDR2 reads FQNNGV. The CDR3 totals 14 residues. Trimming removed 3 bases from V and 4 bases from J, with 13 bases in between. CDR3 coding DNA: TGTGCCAGCAGCTTTGGGGGGGCGGAGTACGAGCAGTACTTC. It translates to CASSFGGAEYEQYF.

At least ten counts were recorded for this clonotype. The chain is built from TRBV13 and TRBJ1-1; 7 bases are a match to TRBD1. The V segment lost 5 bases and the J segment 0 bases; nucleotides outside the gene matches: 12. The CDR3 consists of 17 residues. Germline V lookup: CDR1 PRHDT, CDR2 FYEKMQ (reference sequence). CDR3 bases: TGTGCCAGCAGCAACCCTGCAGGGGGGATTATGAACACTGAAGCTTTCTTT. This codes for CASSNPAGGIMNTEAFF.

Ten or more counts support this clonotype. The DNA for the CDR3 is TGTGCCATCAGGAGGGACAGGGAGACTGAAGCTTTCTTT. It codes for CAIRRDRETEAFF. This chain connects TRBV10-3 to TRBJ1-1; 9 bases agree with TRBD1. Per the germline V gene, CDR1 is ENHRY and CDR2 is SYGVKD. V dropped 6 bases and J dropped 5; count of bases not matched to a gene: 4. This CDR3 spans 13 amino acids.

This clonotype was detected only a few times. The rearrangement links TRBV28 to TRBJ2-3; 10 nucleotides line up with TRBD2. This CDR3 contains 15 residues. Germline CDR1 and CDR2: MDHEN and SYDVKM. V was pared by 6 bases and J by 3 bases, with 6 bases of the junction left unmatched. The CDR3 loop reads CASRSWTSGTDTQYF. CDR3 nucleotide sequence: TGTGCCAGCAGATCATGGACTAGCGGAACAGATACGCAGTATTTT.

This chain uses TRBV5-1 with TRBJ1-1; tentative D call: TRBD1 (5 bases). Germline CDR1 SGHRS, CDR2 YFSETQ. V lost 2 bases, J lost 5 bases, and 10 bases lay in between. The CDR3 consists of 13 residues. As DNA, the CDR3 is TGCGCCAGCAGCTTCAGGGAGAGGACTGAAGCTTTCTTT. Amino acid sequence: CASSFRERTEAFF.

This clonotype has a count of ten or more. This rearrangement joins TRBV2 to TRBJ2-1; TRBD2 aligns across 10 bases. Trimming cost V 5 bases and J 5 bases; bases outside gene matches: 0. CDR1 is SNHLY, CDR2 FYNNEI, per germline. The CDR3 runs 13 residues. The CDR3 region is CASSSGRDNEQFF. CDR3 in DNA: TGTGCCAGCAGTAGCGGGAGGGACAATGAGCAGTTCTTC.

The chain carries TRBV30 and TRBJ1-1; the D gene is possibly TRBD1 (5 bases). Germline V lookup: CDR1 GTSNPN, CDR2 SVGIG (reference sequence). The CDR3 has 13 amino acids. V was pared by 2 bases and J by 1 base, with 8 bases between. In DNA form, the CDR3 reads TGTGCCTGGAGTTCCCAGGGGAACACTGAAGCTTTCTTT. The encoded protein is CAWSSQGNTEAFF.

The chain couples TRBV7-9 to TRBJ1-1; TRBD1 might be the D (5 bases). CDR3 length: 14 residues. V shed 7 bases and J shed 10 bases, with 22 bases lying between them. The germline V gene encodes CDR1 SEHNR and CDR2 FQNEAQ (reference sequence). CDR3 sequence (DNA): TGTGCCAGCACCCTAAACTTAGGAAGGGGATTAGCTTTCTTT. This codes for CASTLNLGRGLAFF.

This clonotype was detected many times. The rearrangement links TRBV28 to TRBJ1-1, with 7 positions matching TRBD1. Germline CDR1 and CDR2: MDHEN and SYDVKM. Trimming at V came to 6 bases and at J to 5 bases, leaving 9 bases not matched to a gene. The CDR3 contains 14 residues. CDR3 coding DNA: TGTGCCAGCAGGCCTCAGGGGGGTTTGACTGAAGCTTTCTTT. Encoded protein: CASRPQGGLTEAFF.

This clonotype was counted between two and nine times. The V and J genes are TRBV5-6 and TRBJ2-7; 7 bases match TRBD1. With V trimmed by 1 base and J by 0 bases, 4 bases remained unmatched. Germline CDR1 and CDR2: SGHDT and YYEEEE. This CDR3 comprises 15 residues. The CDR3 region has the DNA TGTGCCAGCAGCTTGTCGGGACAGCCCTCCTACGAGCAGTACTTC. Its translation: CASSLSGQPSYEQYF.

This clonotype has ten or more counts. The genes are TRBV28 and TRBJ2-5, with 10 positions matching TRBD2. Germline CDR1 reads MDHEN; CDR2 reads SYDVKM. This CDR3 comprises 19 residues. The V gene end was trimmed by 2 bases and the J gene end by 5 bases; junction bases not matched to a gene: 17. The CDR3 coding sequence is TGTGCCAGCAGTTTAGGTTGGCTTAGCGGGAGGAAAAATCTGGAGACCCAGTACTTC. Amino acids: CASSLGWLSGRKNLETQYF.

This clonotype showed up just a few times. V is TRBV19 and J is TRBJ1-1, with 8 positions matching TRBD1. CDR3 size: 13 residues. Germline CDR1 reads LNHDA; CDR2 reads SQIVND (reference sequence). V lost 4 bases to trimming and J lost 4 bases; unmatched junction nucleotides: 2. CDR3 sequence reads: CASSTTGVTEAFF. As DNA, the CDR3 is TGTGCCAGTAGTACGACAGGGGTCACTGAAGCTTTCTTT.

The gene calls are TRBV15 and TRBJ2-7; D might be TRBD2 (5 bases). Trimming removed 6 bases from V and 0 bases from J, with 12 bases in between. The CDR3 runs 14 residues. CDR1 and CDR2 (germline): LNHNV, YYDKDF (reference sequence). The CDR3 protein is CATSLGLSSYEQYF. The DNA for the CDR3 is TGTGCCACCAGTCTCGGACTCTCCTCCTACGAGCAGTACTTC.

This chain uses TRBV6-1 with TRBJ1-2; D not certain. Looked up from germline, CDR1 is MNHNS and CDR2 is SASEGT. The CDR3 has 14 residues. The V end was cut by 4 bases, the J end by 0 bases, with 9 bases between. The DNA of the CDR3 is TGTGCCAGCAGTGGACCCTCAGCTAACTATGGCTACACCTTC. This gives the protein CASSGPSANYGYTF.

V is TRBV20-1 and J is TRBJ2-5; maybe TRBD1 (6 bases). CDR3 length: 15 residues. Germline V gene sequence: CDR1 DFQATT, CDR2 SNEGSKA (reference sequence). The CDR3 reads CSFSLGAEPQETQYF. The CDR3 DNA reads as TGCAGCTTTTCACTGGGGGCAGAGCCACAAGAGACCCAGTACTTC.

This clonotype was counted many times. V usage is TRBV10-3 and J usage is TRBJ1-6; D is unclear. The CDR3 length is 15 residues. Germline V gene sequence: CDR1 ENHRY, CDR2 SYGVKD. The ends were cut back, 0 bases at V and 6 bases at J, with 9 bases in the middle. CDR3 amino acids: CAISESVTVNSPLHF. The CDR3 DNA sequence: TGTGCCATCAGTGAGTCAGTAACAGTTAATTCACCCCTCCACTTT.

This clonotype was found a few times. V usage is TRBV20-1 and J usage is TRBJ1-1; 8 positions agree with TRBD1. This CDR3 spans 10 amino acids. Germline lookup yields CDR1 DFQATT and CDR2 SNEGSKA (reference sequence). CDR3 sequence: CRPRDRKAFF. The CDR3 nucleotides read TGCAGGCCCCGGGACAGGAAAGCTTTCTTT.

This clonotype was recorded at least ten times. The gene calls are TRBV20-1 and TRBJ2-5; TRBD2 matches at 12 bases. The germline V gene encodes CDR1 DFQATT and CDR2 SNEGSKA (reference sequence). The CDR3 length is 17 residues. Losses at the gene ends were 3 bases for V and 2 bases for J; bases not matched to a gene: 10. In DNA, the CDR3 is TGCAGTGCTAGGGAGACTAGCGGGAGTCTAGTACAAGAGACCCAGTACTTC. Translation gives CSARETSGSLVQETQYF.

This clonotype was seen only a few times. An end of the junction differs from the germline gene, which may be a read error. This rearrangement joins TRBV11-2 to TRBJ2-4; D is perhaps TRBD2 (7 bases). Germline V lookup: CDR1 SGHAT, CDR2 FQNNGV. The CDR3 is 13 amino acids. The CDR3 bases are TGCGCCAGCAGCCAAGATAGGGGGGGTTTTCAGTACTTC. It translates to CASSQDRGGFQYF.

The chain recombines TRBV15 with TRBJ1-2; unclear D gene. CDR1 is LNHNV, CDR2 YYDKDF, per germline (reference sequence). The CDR3 has 12 residues. Trimming removed 2 bases at V and 3 bases at J, with 4 bases between. CDR3 residues: CATSRQDYGYTF. In nucleotides, the CDR3 is TGTGCCACCAGCAGACAAGACTATGGCTACACCTTC.

This clonotype came up once. The V call is TRBV6-1, the J call TRBJ1-1, with D possibly being TRBD1 (5 bases). The germline CDR1 and CDR2 sequences are MNHNS and SASEGT. This CDR3 region has 14 residues. The germline V and J ends were trimmed by 10 bases and 6 bases, with 21 bases remaining between them. The CDR3 DNA is TGTGCCACCATAGCTGGGGCCTCTCGTGCTGAAGCTTTCTTT. This gives the protein CATIAGASRAEAFF.

This clonotype was counted at least ten times. J is TRBJ2-7 and V is TRBV28, with TRBD1 identical over 8 bases. Germline trimming cut 3 bases from V and 5 bases from J; bases unmatched to any gene: 3. The CDR3 has 13 residues. The germline gives CDR1 MDHEN, CDR2 SYDVKM. This CDR3 reads CASSLVQGDEQYF. CDR3 in DNA: TGTGCCAGCAGTTTGGTACAGGGGGACGAGCAGTACTTC.

This clonotype was counted at least ten times. The chain uses TRBV27 and TRBJ1-2, with TRBD1 as a possible D gene (5 bases). The germline V gene encodes CDR1 MNHEY and CDR2 SMNVEV (reference sequence). The CDR3 totals 13 residues. Trimming shortened V by 3 bases and J by 4 bases, and 9 bases separated the two germline ends. CDR3 residues: CASSLGESYGYTF. CDR3 nucleotides: TGTGCCAGCAGTTTGGGGGAAAGCTATGGCTACACCTTC.